The clone carrying this T cell receptor beta chain was observed a few times. The sample is drawn from a study of control samples from healthy donors and cancer patients. Profiling relied on immunoSEQ multiplex PCR, and the TCRdb table lists in-frame clones only, not all of them. The table includes 70,000 or so clones, just under 90% detected once. What was sequenced was PBMCs. The sequence came from a man aged 60-69 years with lung cancer.

The CDR3 spells CASSLEAYGYTF. The CDR3, as DNA: TGTGCCAGCAGCTTGGAAGCCTATGGCTACACCTTC. The V gene is TRBV5-6, the J gene TRBJ1-2; D unresolved. CDR3 size: 12 residues. Germline V gene data show CDR1 as SGHDT and CDR2 as YYEEEE. V was cut by 0 bases and J by 4 bases, with 4 bases left in between.